This T cell receptor beta chain was obtained from a study of vaccination and CD4 T cells after COVID-19. Comments on this clonotype: No antigen is known for it.

The CDR3 totals 14 residues. Trimming took 4 bases from V and 5 from J, leaving 12 bases between them. Treatment described: approximately nine-day PBMC culture with coronavirus spike peptide pools or control peptides (ViraFEST assay). Cultured CD4+ T cell DNA underwent sequencing with the Oncomine TCR Beta short-read assay. TCRdb ran MiXCR on the PCR reads and lists one entry per CDR3 protein. The sample shows over 15,000 distinct CDR3 sequences, around 40% of them seen only once. The clonotype originates from a human donor who had recovered from COVID-19. J is TRBJ2-1 and V is TRBV12-3 or TRBV12-4, with D perhaps TRBD1 or TRBD2 (5 bases each). Sample: CD4+ T cells from blood, cultured in vitro. CDR3 sequence (DNA): TGTGCCAGCAGTTCCCTAGGGGAGAACAATGAGCAGTTCTTC. It is translated as CASSSLGENNEQFF.